The rows below give T cell receptor beta chains drawn from one sample of a study of vaccination effects on CD4 cells after COVID-19. These receptors have no known antigen. Repertoires were generated with immunoSEQ multiplex PCR, while TCRdb's copy carries only in-frame clones and drops some. The sample has about 43,000 clones; around 78% are singletons. The specimen was CD4+ T cells from PBMCs cultured with SARS-CoV-2 spike peptides, collected before COVID-19 vaccination. The origin of the receptors is a human donor who received a COVID-19 vaccine. The CDR3 runs from the conserved cysteine through the conserved F or W. D genes are given only for firm matches. Clone size is stated in some rows and not others, as once, few, many or a class when expanded.

CASTSGGAPFF,TGTGCCAGCACTAGCGGGGGGGCCCCGTTCTTC,TRBJ2-1,.,TRBV28,TRBD2
CASSLVTPLSALNTEAFF,TGTGCCAGCAGCTTAGTAACCCCGCTCAGCGCCCTAAACACTGAAGCTTTCTTT,TRBJ1-1,once,TRBV7-2,.
CASSFRQDPSNQPQHF,TGTGCCAGCAGCTTTCGACAGGACCCTAGCAATCAGCCCCAGCATTTT,TRBJ1-5,few,TRBV7-8,.
CASSVGIGGEKLFF,TGTGCCAGCAGCGTAGGGATAGGGGGTGAAAAACTGTTTTTT,TRBJ1-4,.,TRBV9,.
CASSLATYGYTF,TGTGCCAGCAGCTTAGCCACATATGGCTACACCTTC,TRBJ1-2,.,TRBV11-3,.
CASSPGLDGWGYTF,TGTGCCAGTAGTCCCGGGCTGGACGGTTGGGGCTACACCTTC,TRBJ1-2,few,TRBV19,.
CASSEALLAGSYNEQFF,TGTGCCAGCAGTGAAGCGCTACTAGCGGGGAGCTACAATGAGCAGTTCTTC,TRBJ2-1,.,TRBV2,TRBD2
CATPPRRVNTEAFF,TGTGCCACCCCCCCAAGGAGAGTGAACACTGAAGCTTTCTTT,TRBJ1-1,.,TRBV10-3,.
CASEQGAGSTEAFF,TGCGCCAGCGAACAGGGGGCAGGGAGCACTGAAGCTTTCTTT,TRBJ1-1,.,TRBV5-1,TRBD1
CASSDETGGYGYTF,TGTGCCAGCAGTGACGAGACAGGGGGCTATGGCTACACCTTC,TRBJ1-2,.,TRBV2,TRBD1
CASSPPKRSRQGAGYTF,TGCGCCAGCAGTCCTCCAAAGAGAAGTCGGCAGGGGGCTGGCTACACCTTC,TRBJ1-2,.,TRBV23-1,TRBD1
CASSLQGPNEKLFF,TGCGCCAGCAGCTTACAGGGGCCAAATGAAAAACTGTTTTTT,TRBJ1-4,few,TRBV5-1,TRBD1
CASSFHRVVSYNEQFF,TGTGCCAGCAGCTTCCACAGGGTTGTCTCCTACAATGAGCAGTTCTTC,TRBJ2-1,.,TRBV9,.
CASSLTMADTQYF,TGTGCCAGCAGCTTAACGATGGCAGATACGCAGTATTTT,TRBJ2-3,.,TRBV7-3,.
CASSESREATEAFF,TGCGCCAGCAGTGAGTCCAGAGAAGCCACTGAAGCTTTCTTT,TRBJ1-1,.,TRBV10-1,.
CASSAGTGVFF,TGTGCCAGCAGCGCCGGGACAGGGGTTTTCTTT,TRBJ1-1,.,TRBV11-3,TRBD1
CASSEATADAYGYTF,TGTGCCAGCAGTGAAGCAACGGCAGACGCCTATGGCTACACCTTC,TRBJ1-2,.,TRBV2,.
CASSRGTSGGAQQFF,TGTGCCAGCAGCCGAGGGACTAGCGGGGGGGCCCAGCAGTTCTTC,TRBJ2-1,.,TRBV7-8,TRBD2
CASSPDRRATNEKLFF,TGCGCCAGCAGCCCGGACAGGCGTGCAACTAATGAAAAACTGTTTTTT,TRBJ1-4,.,TRBV5-1,TRBD1
CASSARTSGAITGELFF,TGTGCCAGCAGCGCCCGGACTAGCGGGGCGATCACCGGGGAGCTGTTTTTT,TRBJ2-2,.,TRBV7-2,TRBD2
CAATDLAKNIQYF,TGTGCCGCCACGGATTTAGCCAAAAACATTCAGTACTTC,TRBJ2-4,.,TRBV6-5,.
CASSPPGPPYNEQFF,TGTGCCAGCAGCCCCCCGGGACCCCCCTACAATGAGCAGTTCTTC,TRBJ2-1,.,TRBV28,.
CASRPGLAGVSTDTQYF,TGTGCCAGCAGACCGGGTCTAGCGGGGGTTAGCACAGATACGCAGTATTTT,TRBJ2-3,.,TRBV2,TRBD2
CASKSSGGASTGELFF,TGTGCCAGTAAATCCAGCGGGGGGGCATCTACCGGGGAGCTGTTTTTT,TRBJ2-2,.,TRBV19,TRBD2
CASSSTVEYGYTF,TGTGCCAGCAGTTCCACGGTCGAGTATGGCTACACCTTC,TRBJ1-2,.,TRBV27,.
CASSASGTGYNEQFF,TGTGCCAGCAGCGCCTCCGGGACAGGCTACAATGAGCAGTTCTTC,TRBJ2-1,.,TRBV6-5,TRBD1
CASSLQLPRTMNTEAFF,TGTGCCAGCTCACTCCAACTGCCGAGAACTATGAACACTGAAGCTTTCTTT,TRBJ1-1,once,TRBV18,.
CASSQGQVNQPQHF,TGCGCCAGCAGCCAAGGGCAGGTCAATCAGCCCCAGCATTTT,TRBJ1-5,few,TRBV4-1,.
CASSQTYNRNQETQYF,TGTGCCAGCAGCCAAACCTATAACAGGAACCAAGAGACCCAGTACTTC,TRBJ2-5,.,TRBV14,.
CASSLKTASTQYF,TGTGCCAGTAGTCTAAAAACAGCGTCTACGCAGTATTTT,TRBJ2-3,.,TRBV19,.
CASSSGTALPQPQHF,TGTGCCAGCAGCTCCGGGACCGCCCTGCCCCAGCCCCAGCATTTT,TRBJ1-5,.,TRBV7-9,.
CASSLPVGDGYTF,TGTGCCAGCAGCCTACCGGTAGGGGATGGCTACACCTTC,TRBJ1-2,.,TRBV6-5,.
CASSLGANTEAFF,TGTGCCAGCAGTTTAGGGGCGAACACTGAAGCTTTCTTT,TRBJ1-1,.,TRBV12-3/TRBV12-4,.
CASSPLAGTNEKLFF,TGTGCCAGCTCACCACTAGCGGGGACGAATGAAAAACTGTTTTTT,TRBJ1-4,.,TRBV18,.
CASSDGGADTEAFF,TGTGCCAGCAGTGATGGGGGGGCAGACACTGAAGCTTTCTTT,TRBJ1-1,.,TRBV2,.
CASSKARDRALDEQFF,TGTGCCAGCAGCAAAGCCCGGGACAGGGCATTAGATGAGCAGTTCTTC,TRBJ2-1,.,TRBV21-1,.
CATSGGTGSGYTF,TGTGCCACCAGTGGTGGGACAGGGAGCGGCTACACCTTC,TRBJ1-2,.,TRBV24-1,TRBD1
CASSSGTGVADTQYF,TGCGCCAGCAGCTCCGGGACAGGGGTAGCAGATACGCAGTATTTT,TRBJ2-3,.,TRBV5-1,TRBD1
CASSESQLGNIQYF,TGTGCCAGCAGTGAAAGCCAGTTAGGAAACATTCAGTACTTC,TRBJ2-4,.,TRBV6-1,.
CASSIIWGDTQYF,TGTGCCAGTAGTATAATTTGGGGAGATACGCAGTATTTT,TRBJ2-3,.,TRBV19,.
CATSEYNEQFF,TGTGCCACCAGTGAGTACAATGAGCAGTTCTTC,TRBJ2-1,.,TRBV24-1,.
CAWSRGGGQETQYF,TGTGCCTGGAGCCGGGGCGGGGGGCAAGAGACCCAGTACTTC,TRBJ2-5,.,TRBV30,TRBD2
CASSRRTGNTEAFF,TGTGCCAGCAGTCGCCGGACAGGGAACACTGAAGCTTTCTTT,TRBJ1-1,once,TRBV6-6,TRBD1
CASSETLVGGGQFF,TGTGCCAGCAGTGAAACCCTCGTCGGGGGGGGGCAGTTCTTC,TRBJ2-1,.,TRBV6-1,TRBD2
CASSDRDRGAIQPQHF,TGTGCCAGCAGTGACCGGGACAGGGGGGCTATTCAGCCCCAGCATTTT,TRBJ1-5,.,TRBV6-2/TRBV6-3,TRBD1